Included here is one TCR beta chain sequence, with context. This entry comes from a study of blood T cell repertoires in COVID-19. About the study: Whether acute or convalescent, the COVID-19 samples came from the United States, Italy and Spain. In each case, the material was cDNA or gDNA derived from T cells, B-cell-depleted T cells, or PBMCs.

The germline CDR1 and CDR2 sequences are SGHTA and FQGTGA. The V segment lost 6 bases and the J segment 5 bases; nucleotides outside the gene matches: 9. The CDR3 loop spans 14 amino acids. Original processing notes: Using reference gene primer amplification, nucleated cell counts were estimated. Some clones are missing from TCRdb's copy, which holds only in-frame ones; the method was immunoSEQ multiplex PCR. Clone size and the V and J calls come from that table; the DNA yielded D and trimming. Among roughly 100,000 clones listed, roughly 86% were seen once. Sequencing used peripheral blood. The rearrangement links TRBV7-3 to TRBJ1-1, with 7 positions matching TRBD1. This receptor was taken from a woman in her 30s with acute or convalescent COVID-19. CDR3 nucleotide sequence: TGTGCCAGCAGTTCGACAGGGAGGATAACTGAAGCTTTCTTT. It yields the protein CASSSTGRITEAFF.